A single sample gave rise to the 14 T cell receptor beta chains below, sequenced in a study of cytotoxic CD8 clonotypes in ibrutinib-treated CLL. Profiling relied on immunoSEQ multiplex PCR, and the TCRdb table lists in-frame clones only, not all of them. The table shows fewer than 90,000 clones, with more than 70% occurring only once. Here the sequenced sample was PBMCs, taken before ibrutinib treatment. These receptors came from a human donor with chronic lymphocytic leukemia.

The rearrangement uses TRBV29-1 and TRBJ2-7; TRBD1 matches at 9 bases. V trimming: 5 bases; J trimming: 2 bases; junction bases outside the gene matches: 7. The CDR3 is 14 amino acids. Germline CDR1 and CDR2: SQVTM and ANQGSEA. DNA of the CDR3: TGCAGCGTTCTAGGACAGGGGAGGACCTACGAGCAGTACTTC. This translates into CSVLGQGRTYEQYF.

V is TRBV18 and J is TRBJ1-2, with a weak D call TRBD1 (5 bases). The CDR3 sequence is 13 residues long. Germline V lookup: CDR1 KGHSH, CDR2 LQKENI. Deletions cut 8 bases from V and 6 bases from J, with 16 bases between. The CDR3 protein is CASTRTPNDGYTF. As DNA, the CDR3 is TGTGCCAGCACTCGGACACCTAATGATGGCTACACCTTC.

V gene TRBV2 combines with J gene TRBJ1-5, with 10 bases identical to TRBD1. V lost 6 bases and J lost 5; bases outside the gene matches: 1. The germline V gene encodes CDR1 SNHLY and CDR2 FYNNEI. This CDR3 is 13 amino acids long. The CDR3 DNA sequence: TGTGCCAGCAGGGGGACAGGGGATCAGCCCCAGCATTTT. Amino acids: CASRGTGDQPQHF.

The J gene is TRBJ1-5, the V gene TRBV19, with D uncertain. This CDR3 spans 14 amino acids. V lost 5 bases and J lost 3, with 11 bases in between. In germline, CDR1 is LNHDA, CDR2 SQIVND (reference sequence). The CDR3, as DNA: TGTGCCAGTAGTTTAGGAGGCAACAATCAGCCCCAGCATTTT. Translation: CASSLGGNNQPQHF.

In nucleotides, the CDR3 is TGCGCCAGCAGCCAAGAACGGGCCGGTAGCTCTGGAAACACCATATATTTT. It codes for CASSQERAGSSGNTIYF. The chain is built from TRBV4-3 and TRBJ1-3; no clear D. The V end was cut by 0 bases, the J end by 0 bases, with 12 bases between. Germline V lookup: CDR1 LGHNA, CDR2 YSLEER. The CDR3 covers 17 residues.

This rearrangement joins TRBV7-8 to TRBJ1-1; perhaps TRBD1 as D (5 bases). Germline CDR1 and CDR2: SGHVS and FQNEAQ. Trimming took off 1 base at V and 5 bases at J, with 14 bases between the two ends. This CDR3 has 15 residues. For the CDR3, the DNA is TGTGCCAGCAGCTTAGGATCGGCAGGGTGGACTGAAGCTTTCTTT. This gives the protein CASSLGSAGWTEAFF.

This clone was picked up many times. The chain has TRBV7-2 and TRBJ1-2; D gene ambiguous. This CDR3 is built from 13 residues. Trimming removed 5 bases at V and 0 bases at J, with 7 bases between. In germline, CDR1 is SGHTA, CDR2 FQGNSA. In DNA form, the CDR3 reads TGTGCCAGCAGCCCACAGACTAACTATGGCTACACCTTC. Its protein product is CASSPQTNYGYTF.

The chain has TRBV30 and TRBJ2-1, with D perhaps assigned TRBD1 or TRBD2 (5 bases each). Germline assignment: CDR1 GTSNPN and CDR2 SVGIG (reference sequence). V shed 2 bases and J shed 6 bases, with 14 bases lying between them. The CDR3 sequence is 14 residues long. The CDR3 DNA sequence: TGTGCCTGGAGTCCATTCGGGACCTCCAATGAGCAGTTCTTC. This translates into CAWSPFGTSNEQFF.

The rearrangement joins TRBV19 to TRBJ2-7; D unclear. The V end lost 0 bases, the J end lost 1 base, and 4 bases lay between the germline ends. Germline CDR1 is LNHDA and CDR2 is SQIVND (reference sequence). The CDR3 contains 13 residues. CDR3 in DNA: TGTGCCAGTAGTATAGATGGGTCCTACGAGCAGTACTTC. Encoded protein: CASSIDGSYEQYF.

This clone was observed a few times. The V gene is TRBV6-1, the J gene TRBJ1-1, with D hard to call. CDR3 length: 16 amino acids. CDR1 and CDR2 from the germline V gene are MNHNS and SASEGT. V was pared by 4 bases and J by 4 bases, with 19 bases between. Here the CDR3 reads CASSGLAGLIGTEAFF. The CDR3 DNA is TGTGCCAGCAGTGGACTGGCAGGTTTAATTGGCACTGAAGCTTTCTTT.

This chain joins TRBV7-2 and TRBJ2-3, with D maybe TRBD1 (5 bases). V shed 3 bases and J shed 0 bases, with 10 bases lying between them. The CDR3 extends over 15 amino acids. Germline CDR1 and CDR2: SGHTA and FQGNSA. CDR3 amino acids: CASSFDSTSTDTQYF. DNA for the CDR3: TGTGCCAGCAGCTTCGACAGCACAAGCACAGATACGCAGTATTTT.

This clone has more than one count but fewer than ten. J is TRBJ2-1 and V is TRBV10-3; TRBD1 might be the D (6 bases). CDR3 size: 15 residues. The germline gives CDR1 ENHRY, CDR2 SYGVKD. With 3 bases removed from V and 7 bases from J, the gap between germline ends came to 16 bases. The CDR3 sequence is CAISESGQQFNEQFF. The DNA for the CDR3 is TGTGCCATCAGTGAATCCGGACAGCAATTTAATGAGCAGTTCTTC.

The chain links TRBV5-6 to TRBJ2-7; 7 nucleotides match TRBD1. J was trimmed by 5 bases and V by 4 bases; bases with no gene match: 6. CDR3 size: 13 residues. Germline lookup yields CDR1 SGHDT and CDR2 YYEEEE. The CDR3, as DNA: TGTGCCAGCAGCGTCACAGGGGTCGACGAGCAGTACTTC. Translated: CASSVTGVDEQYF.

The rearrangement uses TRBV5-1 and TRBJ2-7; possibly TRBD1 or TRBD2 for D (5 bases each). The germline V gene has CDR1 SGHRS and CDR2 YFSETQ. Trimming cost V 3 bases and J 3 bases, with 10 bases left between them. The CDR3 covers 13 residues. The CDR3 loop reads CASSWDLLYEQYF. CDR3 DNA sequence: TGCGCCAGCAGCTGGGACCTCCTCTACGAGCAGTACTTC. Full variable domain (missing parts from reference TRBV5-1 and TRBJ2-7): KAGVTQTPRYLIKTRGQQVTLSCSPISGHRSVSWYQQTPGQGLQFLFEYFSETQRNKGNFPGRFSGRQFSNSRSEMNVSTLELGDSALYLCASSWDLLYEQYFGPGTRLTVT.